This T cell receptor (beta chain) was captured by sequencing in a study of vaccination effects on CD4 cells after COVID-19 (dated by TCRdb to 2022 to 2024). Regarding the complete study: In the ViraFEST assay, PBMC were stimulated with viral peptide pools, and TCR sequencing was then used to find antigen-specific CD4+ T cell clonotypes based on their expansion. Under 2.5 million PBMC per well were cultured with approximately 10 ug/ml peptides in IMDM containing 5% human AB serum, 8.5 to 10 IU/ml IL-2 and gentamicin. Each participant received two doses of an mRNA SARS-CoV-2 vaccine, either BNT162b2 or mRNA-1273. In both COVID-19 convalescent patients and infection-naive vaccine recipients, the study compared SARS-CoV-2 spike-specific CD4+ TCR repertoires from before mRNA vaccination with those from after it. The full study included 9 to 10 COVID-19 convalescent patients and a handful of SARS-CoV-2-naive healthy vaccine recipients. Cultures from other donors in the study were sequenced with the Oncomine TCR Beta short-read assay on an Illumina iSeq 100.

Libraries were built with the immunoSEQ multiplex PCR assay. DNA from the cultured and isolated CD4+ T cells underwent TCR beta CDR3 sequencing. Processing in the source paper ran as follows. Non-productive TCR sequences were removed and reads were trimmed to the CDR3 region, keeping CDR3s of at least 7 amino acids. Antigen-specific clonotypes were identified using the MANAFEST web app by comparison of expansion in peptide wells against reference cultures. To count as positive, a clone had to show expansion at FDR<0.05 compared with the reference and with all other wells, an odds ratio above 5, and a frequency above 0.1% in two replicate wells. Cross-reactive clonotypes were defined as significantly expanded in SARS-CoV-2 spike wells and in at least one common cold coronavirus spike condition. CDR3 similarity was assessed by Levenshtein distance with the stringdist R package, and unrooted trees were built with ape in R 3.6.1. In TCRdb, the immuneACCESS table is reduced to in-frame sequences with V and J assigned. These tables do not hold every clone; where another copy was compared, an unresolved V gene accounts for under half, and the others remain unexplained. V, J and clone size derive from that table, while D and trimming were established from the DNA sequence. Here the sample has tens of thousands of clones; 67% occur a single time. Clones ranked in the top ten supply about 5% of the sample.

After approximately 11 days of culture, CD4+ T cells were isolated with the EasySep CD4+ T cell isolation kit. The absence of prior SARS-CoV-2 infection in healthy vaccine recipients was confirmed by negative nucleocapsid antibodies before and after vaccination. On days 3 and 7, half of the culture medium was replaced with fresh IL-2-containing medium. Unless noted otherwise, every peptide stimulation condition was cultured in triplicate wells. PBMC were separated from whole blood using Ficoll-Paque Plus gradient centrifugation and were then either cryopreserved at -140C or used fresh. The QIAamp micro DNA kit was used to extract genomic DNA from the cultured CD4+ T cells. General conclusions and limits of the study: The study was limited by a small number of convalescent patients, and early post-infection timepoints were lacking. Among healthy vaccine recipients, nearly all vaccine-induced clones were SARS-CoV-2 mono-reactive, and only 1 of 255 was cross-reactive with common cold coronaviruses. Marked clonal contraction was observed in both infection-induced and vaccine-induced clones at late post-vaccination timepoints, consistent with waning T cell responses.

This clone was counted a few times. The antigen it binds to is not known. Base qualities are missing; no much larger clone stands one base away. V loses 0 bases of germline sequence and J loses 6 bases, and the interval between the two ends is 17 bases. The germline V gene encodes CDR1 LGHDT and CDR2 YNNKEL (reference sequence). From the cysteine up to the phenylalanine, the CDR3 has a length of 16 residues. The CDR3 DNA has 48 bases and is translated from base 1. This receptor was taken from a human donor who received a COVID-19 vaccine. Specimen: CD4+ T cells from PBMCs cultured without peptide, collected before COVID-19 vaccination. The rearranged segments are TRBV3-1 (or the pseudogene TRBV3-2) and TRBJ1-2; TRBD1 might be the D gene, on 6 matching bases. The CDR3 region has the sequence CASSQDRGGALDGYTF. Here is the DNA: TGTGCCAGCAGCCAAGATCGCGGGGGCGCTTTGGATGGCTACACCTTC.